The 21 T cell receptor beta chains listed next were all sequenced from one sample in a study of T cells in Graves' hyperthyroidism and ophthalmopathy. Amplification of TCR beta CDR3 regions used RNA as the template. The HTBI set primed first-round TCR CDR3 RT-PCR. MiXCR was run by TCRdb on the multiplex PCR reads, yielding one entry per CDR3 protein. In the table there are 300,000 to 400,000 distinct CDR3 sequences, roughly 13% of which are singletons. The specimen sequenced was blood. Receptors originate from an older woman with Graves' hyperthyroidism.

V and J are TRBV10-3 and TRBJ1-2; D perhaps matches TRBD1 (5 bases). Germline CDR1 and CDR2: ENHRY and SYGVKD. The length of the CDR3 is 13 residues. Trimming took off 3 bases at V and 13 bases at J, with 18 bases between the two ends. In DNA form, the CDR3 reads TGTGCCATCAGTGAACCGGGGCAGCCCCCCAGCACCTTC. Its translation: CAISEPGQPPSTF.

This clonotype was picked up a small number of times. The V call is TRBV20-1, the J call TRBJ2-4; 7 nucleotides match TRBD2. CDR1 and CDR2 from the germline V gene are DFQATT and SNEGSKA (reference sequence). The CDR3 totals 13 residues. With V trimmed by 6 bases and J by 1 base, 3 bases remained unmatched. The CDR3 DNA sequence: TGCAGTGCGGGAGGGCCGGCCAAAAACATTCAGTACTTC. Translated, it gives CSAGGPAKNIQYF.

This chain links TRBV19 with TRBJ2-1; the D is unclear. Between the trimmed V and J ends, which lost 2 bases and 0 bases, there was a span of 8 bases. This CDR3 spans 15 amino acids. Germline assignment: CDR1 LNHDA and CDR2 SQIVND (reference sequence). The CDR3 DNA reads as TGTGCCAGTAGTATAACTATGAGCTCCTACAATGAGCAGTTCTTC. This translates into CASSITMSSYNEQFF.

This clonotype has a count of ten or more. This sequence joins TRBV3-1 and TRBJ2-1; 10 nucleotides align to TRBD2. Germline V gene data show CDR1 as LGHDT and CDR2 as YNNKEL (reference sequence). The CDR3 consists of 13 residues. J lost 8 bases, V lost 4 bases, and 2 bases had no gene match. The CDR3 sequence: CASSPLAGYEQFF. CDR3 nucleotides: TGTGCCAGCAGCCCACTAGCGGGGTATGAGCAGTTCTTC.

This rearrangement joins TRBV6-1 to TRBJ1-5, with 8 bases aligning to TRBD1. The CDR3 extends over 15 amino acids. V dropped 6 bases and J dropped 3; count of bases not matched to a gene: 7. CDR1 is MNHNS and CDR2 is SASEGT in the germline V gene. The CDR3 sequence is CASSAQGAVNQPQHF. DNA for the CDR3: TGTGCCAGCAGCGCCCAGGGGGCTGTCAATCAGCCCCAGCATTTT.

This clonotype occurred a few times. The genes are TRBV29-1 and TRBJ1-1, with 10 bases fitting TRBD1. J was trimmed by 5 bases and V by 6 bases; bases with no gene match: 9. Germline V lookup: CDR1 SQVTM, CDR2 ANQGSEA. The CDR3 length is 14 residues. Written as DNA, the CDR3 is TGCAGCGTCGCTCGACAGGGGGCCCGGACTGAAGCTTTCTTT. As protein: CSVARQGARTEAFF.

This clonotype showed up many times. The chain has TRBV3-1 and TRBJ2-2; D gene unclear. Deletions cut 4 bases from V and 1 base from J, with 10 bases between. This CDR3 is 15 amino acids long. Germline CDR1 is LGHDT and CDR2 is YNNKEL (reference sequence). In DNA form, the CDR3 reads TGTGCCAGCAGCCTCCCATGGGGGAACACCGGGGAGCTGTTTTTT. It yields the protein CASSLPWGNTGELFF. The entire variable domain, with the rest obtained from reference TRBV3-1 and TRBJ2-2, is as follows: DTAVSQTPKYLVTQMGNDKSIKCEQNLGHDTMYWYKQDSKKFLKIMFSYNNKELIINETVPNRFSPKSPDKAHLNLHINSLELGDSAVYFCASSLPWGNTGELFFGEGSRLTVL.

This clonotype was seen repeatedly, ten times or more. The chain uses TRBV20-1 and TRBJ2-5; tentatively, D is TRBD1 (5 bases). CDR3 length equals 15 residues. V was shortened by 1 base and J by 0 bases, with 12 bases between the two germline ends. Germline CDR1 DFQATT, CDR2 SNEGSKA (reference sequence). The CDR3 here is CSARGRVGDQETQYF. CDR3 DNA sequence: TGCAGTGCTAGAGGCAGGGTCGGAGACCAAGAGACCCAGTACTTC.

In its sample, this clonotype was seen many times. The CDR3 nucleotides read TGTGCCAGCAGCTTAGGCCGGGAGGGGCGCAATGAGCAGTTCTTC. This encodes CASSLGREGRNEQFF. This rearrangement joins TRBV11-2 to TRBJ2-1; 8 bases are a match to TRBD2. Trimming took 1 base from V and 6 from J; bases not matched to a gene: 5. The CDR3 loop spans 15 amino acids. Germline V gene data show CDR1 as SGHAT and CDR2 as FQNNGV.

This clonotype was counted ten times or more. The CDR3 DNA is TGTGCCAGCGGAACAGGGAGAGGTGAAGCTTTCTTT. Translation: CASGTGRGEAFF. The rearrangement joins TRBV9 to TRBJ1-1, with D perhaps TRBD1 (6 bases). The germline V gene encodes CDR1 SGDLS and CDR2 YYNGEE. The V end lost 7 bases, the J end lost 7 bases, and 14 bases lay between the germline ends. The CDR3 totals 12 residues.

This clonotype was detected ten times or more. This sequence joins TRBV6-1 and TRBJ1-5, with no clear D. Trimming cost V 3 bases and J 5 bases, with 11 bases left between them. The CDR3 sequence is 14 residues long. Germline-derived CDR1 and CDR2 are MNHNS and SASEGT. In DNA form, the CDR3 reads TGTGCCAGCAGTGACGGAAGGGAGTATCAGCCCCAGCATTTT. It encodes CASSDGREYQPQHF.

The chain has TRBV19 and TRBJ1-2; D unclear. The CDR3 is made up of 14 amino acids. The germline V gene has CDR1 LNHDA and CDR2 SQIVND (reference sequence). Trimming pared 1 base from V and 4 bases from J, leaving 10 bases between. CDR3 sequence: CASSIGSGFYGYTF. The CDR3 nucleotides are TGTGCCAGTAGTATAGGCTCCGGGTTCTATGGCTACACCTTC.

This clonotype has ten or more counts. The chain carries TRBV10-3 and TRBJ2-7, with 13 bases lining up with TRBD2. The length of the CDR3 is 20 residues. V shed 6 bases, J shed 1 base, and the junction held 18 bases outside the gene matches. Germline V gene sequence: CDR1 ENHRY, CDR2 SYGVKD. As DNA, the CDR3 is TGTGCCATCAGCGGCGGCAGTGGGACTAGCGGGGAAGTTAGGTCCTACGAGCAGTACTTC. This codes for CAISGGSGTSGEVRSYEQYF.

This clonotype was seen many times. V usage is TRBV12-3 or TRBV12-4 and J usage is TRBJ2-1, with 7 bases that match TRBD2. The CDR3 is 15 residues long. With V trimmed by 7 bases and J by 8 bases, 14 bases remained unmatched. The CDR3 coding sequence is TGTGCCAGCACCTGGGTGGGCGGGAGTAGTCATGAGCAGTTCTTC. Its protein product is CASTWVGGSSHEQFF.

This chain uses TRBV27 with TRBJ1-1; no definite D call. The CDR3 runs to 13 residues. Trimming cost V 6 bases and J 8 bases, with 16 bases left between them. CDR1 and CDR2 from the germline V gene are MNHEY and SMNVEV (reference sequence). DNA for the CDR3: TGTGCCAGCAGCAATCCGGCACCTGTCGAAGCTTTCTTT. It codes for CASSNPAPVEAFF.

This clonotype was found many times. The chain uses TRBV27 and TRBJ2-1; D possibly corresponds to TRBD2 (6 bases). Germline V gene data show CDR1 as MNHEY and CDR2 as SMNVEV (reference sequence). Trimming shortened V by 6 bases and J by 4 bases, and 16 bases separated the two germline ends. This CDR3 comprises 15 residues. The CDR3 here is CASSSIAAIYNEQFF. The CDR3 DNA is TGTGCCAGCAGCTCTATAGCGGCAATTTACAATGAGCAGTTCTTC.

This chain links TRBV18 with TRBJ1-2, with D perhaps matching TRBD1 (5 bases). Germline-derived CDR1 and CDR2 are KGHSH and LQKENI. V dropped 3 bases and J dropped 5 bases, with 13 bases sitting between them. The CDR3 runs 14 residues. The DNA of the CDR3 is TGTGCCAGCTCACCTTCAGGGAAAGGGTATGGCTACACCTTC. Translated: CASSPSGKGYGYTF.

This clonotype was seen a few times. The V and J genes are TRBV4-1 and TRBJ2-7; D is possibly TRBD2 (6 bases). Trimming shortened V by 1 base and J by 0 bases, and 13 bases separated the two germline ends. Germline assignment: CDR1 MGHRA and CDR2 YSYEKL. The CDR3 is 16 amino acids. DNA for the CDR3: TGCGCCAGCAGCCAAGGACGGGGACTGCTCTCCTACGAGCAGTACTTC. The encoded protein is CASSQGRGLLSYEQYF.

This sequence joins TRBV6-1 and TRBJ2-7; D assignment may be TRBD1 or TRBD2 (5 bases each). Trimming left V 6 bases short and J 4 bases short, with 13 bases between. The germline gives CDR1 MNHNS, CDR2 SASEGT. This CDR3 has 13 amino acids. The CDR3 nucleotides are TGTGCCAGCAGGGCCGGGACCACTTACGAGCAGTACTTC. Its translation is CASRAGTTYEQYF.

This clonotype appeared once. The rearrangement uses TRBV6-1 and TRBJ1-1, with TRBD1 matching over 9 bases. V lost 5 bases, J lost 4 bases, and 5 bases stayed unmatched. Germline CDR1 is MNHNS and CDR2 is SASEGT. CDR3 length equals 14 residues. CDR3 nucleotide sequence: TGTGCCAGCAGTCGGACAGGGGATGCCACTGAAGCTTTCTTT. Translated, it gives CASSRTGDATEAFF.

This clonotype was observed at least ten times. The rearrangement uses TRBV28 and TRBJ2-1; possibly TRBD1 for D (6 bases). V lost 8 bases to trimming and J lost 6 bases, with 23 bases between them. CDR1 is MDHEN, CDR2 SYDVKM, per germline. The CDR3 runs 16 residues. CDR3: CASDGAGGGWFNEQFF. CDR3 nucleotide sequence: TGTGCCAGCGATGGGGCGGGTGGGGGCTGGTTCAATGAGCAGTTCTTC.